Listed here is a single T cell receptor beta chain. The antigen remains unidentified. TCR beta cDNA libraries had unique molecular identifiers. Between about 0.85 and 11 million T cells gave rise to some 520,000 cDNA molecules. TCRdb passed the PCR reads through MiXCR, listing each CDR3 protein once. The table has hundreds of thousands of distinct CDR3 sequences, approximately 30% seen once. The data derive from a study of post-analysis software for immune sequencing data. Study-wide background: The study covered relapsing-remitting, secondary progressive and progressive-relapsing courses of multiple sclerosis. Study findings and constraints: Patients had higher frequencies than controls of roughly 5 TRBV segments, including TRBV5-6, TRBV5-1 and TRBV20-1. Compared with controls, patients showed significantly lower normalized Chao1 diversity. F measure grouped same-batch samples tightly together.

Trimming took off 0 bases at V and 7 bases at J, with 15 bases between the two ends. Germline V gene data show CDR1 as LGHDT and CDR2 as YNNKEL (reference sequence). This CDR3 is built from 15 residues. The gene calls are TRBV3-1 and TRBJ1-2, with D possibly TRBD1 on 6 matching bases. The specimen sequenced was blood. This TCR derives from a girl between 10 and 17 years old with multiple sclerosis. CDR3 bases: TGTGCCAGCAGCCAAGACGGGGGCAGGGTGCGTGGCTACACCTTC. Encoded protein: CASSQDGGRVRGYTF.